The clone carrying this T cell receptor beta chain was counted a single time. The sample belongs to a study of blood T cell repertoires in COVID-19. Background on the study: Sources were T cells, B-cell-depleted T cells, or PBMCs; the material itself was cDNA or gDNA.

Trimming left V 2 bases short and J 5 bases short, with 6 bases between. Germline values: CDR1 KGHSH, CDR2 LQKENI. The CDR3 runs to 12 residues. Clones were read by immunoSEQ multiplex PCR, and TCRdb kept only the in-frame ones, dropping some. Found here are roughly 100,000 clones, around 83% of them singletons; the top ten hold roughly 3.4%. This sequence originates from a woman aged 80 or older with active or convalescent COVID-19. The rearrangement links TRBV18 to TRBJ2-5, with D unresolved. The material sequenced was peripheral blood. CDR3 in amino acids: CASSPMRETQYF. The CDR3 nucleotides are TGTGCCAGCTCACCAATGCGGGAGACCCAGTACTTC.